This T cell receptor beta chain was documented in a study of blood T cells in healthy people across ages. The overall study: When template switching was applied, about one barcoded beta molecule was captured per two T cells.

V lost 8 bases, J lost 5 bases, and 10 bases lay in between. Germline CDR1 MNHEY, CDR2 SVGEGT. CDR3 length: 12 amino acids. Then a second PCR, running roughly 7 to 11 cycles, was carried out with a sample-barcoded 5' primer and a J-beta primer mix. TCRdb analysed the 5' RACE reads with MiXCR anew, one entry per CDR3 protein. The top ten hold approximately 7% of the sample, which has 1.2 million to 1.5 million distinct CDR3 sequences, approximately 59% seen once. The authors extracted at least 5 micrograms of total RNA per sample. The study's findings and limits: The donors' CMV status was not determined, possibly confounding changes in expanded clonotypes.

This clonotype has only a few counts. Its antigen is as yet unknown. This TCR derives from a man aged 18 to 35 in good health. Sample: blood. The chain links TRBV6-2 or TRBV6-3 to TRBJ2-1; the D call may be TRBD1 or TRBD2 (5 bases each). CDR3: CASEQGDNEQFF. The CDR3 nucleotides are TGTGCCAGCGAGCAGGGAGACAATGAGCAGTTCTTC.